Detailed here is one T cell receptor (beta chain). The antigen remains unidentified. Sample time point: baseline, week 1 (first vaccination visit). This sample's treatment: pre-vaccination baseline after standard-of-care therapy. V was pared by 8 bases and J by 1 base, with 11 bases between. Looked up from germline, CDR1 is LGHNA and CDR2 is YNFKEQ. CDR3 length equals 13 residues. These data originate in a study of a mutant IDH1 vaccine in newly diagnosed glioma. Study overall: An approximately 60% male, approximately 38% female split and a mean age of approximately 38 years characterized treated patients.

Measured with immunoSEQ multiplex PCR; TCRdb has only the in-frame clones, and not every one. The profile shows tens of thousands of clones, 83% of them singletons. Whole-study findings and limits: Most patients, 90% to 95%, showed vaccine-induced immune responses.

This chain links TRBV4-2 with TRBJ1-1; D remains unclear. This TCR derives from a woman aged 45-65 years with glioma. The sequences come from PBMCs, collected from a glioma patient treated with radiotherapy, temozolomide or both. The CDR3 region has the DNA TGTGCCAGCTCTGGGGTCACGAACACTGAAGCTTTCTTT. Amino acids: CASSGVTNTEAFF.